This T cell receptor (beta chain) was sequenced for a study of blood T cell repertoires in COVID-19. Study background: The origin of the acute and convalescent COVID-19 samples was the United States, Italy and Spain.

As handled by the study authors: Estimation of nucleated cell counts was performed using reference gene primer amplification. TCRdb's table, derived via immunoSEQ multiplex PCR, lists solely in-frame clones and lacks some. V and J calls and clone size are as listed in that table; D and trimming were resolved from the DNA. The sample has roughly 140,000 clones, 70% to 90% seen once. The sequence was obtained from a woman of 80 years or more with acute or convalescent COVID-19. Sequenced: peripheral blood.

The CDR3 DNA reads as TGTGCCAGCTCACCACCAGGGCTAGCGGGGGGACACAATGAGCAGTTCTTC. This codes for CASSPPGLAGGHNEQFF. The gene calls are TRBV18 and TRBJ2-1; 11 nucleotides line up with TRBD2. The CDR3 contains 17 residues. The J segment lost 5 bases and the V segment lost 0 bases, leaving 6 bases of the junction unmatched. Germline values: CDR1 KGHSH, CDR2 LQKENI.